The source of this TCR beta chain is a study of CD8 T cells in Susac syndrome. This CDR3 is built from 12 residues. The ends lost 3 bases at V and 7 bases at J; junction bases unmatched: 0. Reverse transcription of roughly 0.5 to 1 ug RNA was performed with random hexamers. TCRdb processed the immunoSEQ multiplex PCR reads anew with MiXCR; each CDR3 protein has one entry. Of approximately 50,000 distinct CDR3 sequences listed, roughly 94% are singletons. The receptor was derived from a human donor with Susac syndrome. The chain carries TRBV12-3 or TRBV12-4 and TRBJ2-4; 7 nucleotides line up with TRBD2. The specimen sequenced was CD8+ T cells from PBMCs. The CDR3 DNA follows: TGTGCCAGCAGTTTCGGGGGGAACATTCAGTACTTC. As protein: CASSFGGNIQYF.